A selection of T cell receptor beta chains follows, all from one sample in a study of cytomegalovirus exposure and HLA in healthy donors. Here immunoSEQ multiplex PCR was the method, and the copy in TCRdb shows in-frame clones only, minus some. The table has some 120,000 clones, about four fifths seen once; the top ten hold roughly 2.4%. Source material: PBMCs. The receptors derive from a woman aged 40 to 49 in good health and CMV-seronegative. Each CDR3 is given with its conserved first and last residue. D genes are given only for firm matches. Expanded clones are given a class, and other clones once, few, many or no size at all.

j_call clone_size v_call d_call cdr3_aa cdr3_nt
TRBJ1-2 - TRBV5-8 - CASSPSSGASNGYTF TGTGCCAGCAGCCCCAGTTCAGGGGCTTCAAATGGCTACACCTTC
TRBJ1-3 once TRBV11-2 TRBD1 CASSLRTGSGNTIYF TGTGCCAGCAGCTTACGGACAGGATCGGGAAACACCATATATTTT
TRBJ1-1 few TRBV11-2 - CACKGDRAEAFF TGTGCCTGTAAGGGGGATCGGGCTGAAGCTTTCTTT
TRBJ2-2 few TRBV7-2 - CASSKDRPLVDSGELFF TGTGCCAGCAGTAAGGACAGACCACTAGTTGACTCCGGGGAGCTGTTTTTT
TRBJ2-5 - TRBV9 - CASSVGSSSGETQYF TGTGCCAGCAGCGTAGGAAGTTCCTCCGGAGAGACCCAGTACTTC
TRBJ2-7 - TRBV5-1 - CASSLSSGVGEQYF TGCGCCAGCAGCTTGTCTTCAGGGGTCGGCGAGCAGTACTTC
TRBJ2-5 once TRBV2 TRBD1 CASRDRDSNYATQYF TGTGCCAGCAGAGATCGGGACAGCAACTATGCGACCCAGTACTTC
TRBJ2-3 - TRBV10-3 - CAIRTTGVSTDTQYF TGTGCCATCAGGACAACTGGCGTAAGCACAGATACGCAGTATTTT
TRBJ2-3 - TRBV9 - CASSPGGTDTQYF TGTGCCAGCAGCCCGGGGGGCACAGATACGCAGTATTTT
TRBJ1-2 - TRBV5-1 - CASSLGAENYGYTF TGCGCCAGCAGCCTGGGGGCAGAAAACTATGGCTACACCTTC
TRBJ1-1 - TRBV7-9 - CASSLSGNTEAFF TGTGCCAGCAGCTTATCCGGGAACACTGAAGCTTTCTTT
TRBJ1-1 few TRBV6-6 - CASRIETGNTEAFF TGTGCCAGCAGAATCGAGACAGGGAACACTGAAGCTTTCTTT
TRBJ2-7 - TRBV28 TRBD2 CASGSGRYEQYF TGTGCTTCGGGTAGCGGGAGGTACGAGCAGTACTTC
TRBJ2-5 - TRBV11-2 TRBD1 CASSLLGTGGFQETQYF TGTGCCAGCAGCTTATTGGGTACAGGGGGCTTCCAAGAGACCCAGTACTTC
TRBJ2-3 once TRBV5-1 TRBD1 CASNRGRSTDTQYF TGCGCCAGCAACAGGGGGCGAAGCACAGATACGCAGTATTTT
TRBJ2-1 - TRBV16 TRBD2 CASSPDSSGSGDEQFF TGTGCCAGCAGCCCGGATTCTAGCGGGAGTGGGGATGAGCAGTTCTTC
TRBJ2-1 - TRBV6-4 TRBD2 CASSVTSGISEQFF TGTGCCAGCAGTGTTACTAGCGGGATTAGTGAGCAGTTCTTC
TRBJ2-5 - TRBV18 - CASSSRQEETQYF TGTGCCAGCTCATCAAGACAGGAAGAGACCCAGTACTTC
TRBJ1-1 few TRBV6-5 - CASRSWGSMNTEAFF TGTGCCAGCAGGTCATGGGGCAGTATGAACACTGAAGCTTTCTTT
TRBJ1-1 - TRBV11-2 - CASSYGTGEDTEAFF TGTGCCAGCAGCTACGGGACGGGGGAGGACACTGAAGCTTTCTTT
TRBJ2-3 - TRBV6-1 - CASSESLGGTDTQYF TGTGCCAGCAGTGAAAGTCTAGGGGGCACAGATACGCAGTATTTT
TRBJ1-1 - TRBV7-2 - CASSLDGRGTEAFF TGTGCCAGCAGCCTAGATGGGAGAGGCACTGAAGCTTTCTTT
TRBJ1-1 - TRBV5-4 TRBD1 CASSWGGQEYTEAFF TGTGCCAGCAGCTGGGGGGGACAGGAATACACTGAAGCTTTCTTT
TRBJ2-3 - TRBV30 - CAWSVARDTQYF TGTGCCTGGAGTGTAGCGAGAGATACGCAGTATTTT
TRBJ2-3 - TRBV7-8 - CASSPLDEGSSTDTQYF TGTGCCAGCAGCCCCCTTGACGAGGGATCTAGCACAGATACGCAGTATTTT
TRBJ2-5 - TRBV19 TRBD1 CASSIAFPDRATQETQYF TGTGCCAGTAGTATAGCTTTCCCCGACAGGGCCACCCAAGAGACCCAGTACTTC
TRBJ2-1 - TRBV4-3 - CASSRGHSSYNEQFF TGCGCCAGCAGCCGAGGGCATAGCTCCTACAATGAGCAGTTCTTC
TRBJ1-6 - TRBV9 TRBD1 CASSVTGDSPLHF TGTGCCAGCAGCGTTACAGGGGACTCACCCCTCCACTTT
TRBJ2-1 - TRBV6-6 - CASSYDGSAKNEQFF TGTGCCAGCAGTTACGACGGGTCGGCTAAGAATGAGCAGTTCTTC
TRBJ1-1 - TRBV6-5 - CASSRAAGAREAFF TGTGCCAGCAGTAGGGCCGCAGGGGCGAGGGAAGCTTTCTTT
TRBJ1-2 - TRBV5-1 TRBD1 CASSFTPDRAPPMDYGYTF TGCGCCAGCAGCTTTACACCGGACAGGGCGCCTCCGATGGACTATGGCTACACCTTC
TRBJ2-4 - TRBV19 - CASSPMDTLAKNIQYF TGTGCCAGTAGTCCGATGGACACGCTAGCCAAAAACATTCAGTACTTC
TRBJ2-1 once TRBV11-2 TRBD2 CASSPPLRESYNEQFF TGTGCCAGCAGCCCCCCCCTGCGGGAGAGCTACAATGAGCAGTTCTTC
TRBJ2-7 - TRBV5-1 TRBD1 CASSLHERGQGAFEQYF TGCGCCAGCAGCTTGCATGAACGTGGACAGGGGGCGTTTGAGCAGTACTTC
TRBJ1-2 - TRBV7-8 - CASSSPVGAALGYGYTF TGTGCCAGCAGCTCCCCGGTGGGGGCCGCCCTAGGATATGGCTACACCTTC
TRBJ2-1 - TRBV29-1 TRBD1 CSVGTGHDEQFF TGCAGCGTGGGGACAGGGCACGATGAGCAGTTCTTC
TRBJ1-4 - TRBV30 TRBD1 CAWSPGQGAANEKLFF TGTGCCTGGAGCCCGGGACAGGGGGCCGCTAATGAAAAACTGTTTTTT
TRBJ1-4 - TRBV19 - CASGWVSRGTNEKLFF TGTGCCAGTGGGTGGGTATCTAGAGGAACTAATGAAAAACTGTTTTTT
TRBJ2-5 - TRBV5-1 TRBD2 CASSLGTSGSRETQYF TGCGCCAGCAGCTTGGGGACTAGCGGGAGTAGAGAGACCCAGTACTTC
TRBJ2-3 - TRBV5-1 - CASSNGQTITDTQYF TGCGCCAGCAGTAACGGACAGACTATCACAGATACGCAGTATTTT
TRBJ1-1 - TRBV11-2 - CASRGSRAEAFF TGTGCCAGCCGGGGGTCGCGCGCTGAAGCTTTCTTT
TRBJ2-1 - TRBV5-1 TRBD1 CASRNGTGGYNEQFF TGCGCCAGCAGAAACGGGACAGGGGGCTACAATGAGCAGTTCTTC
TRBJ1-5 few TRBV6-1 TRBD1 CASGGQTYQPQHF TGTGCCAGCGGGGGACAGACGTATCAGCCCCAGCATTTT
TRBJ1-2 - TRBV5-1 - CASSYDGNYGYTF TGCGCCAGCAGTTACGACGGGAACTATGGCTACACCTTC
TRBJ1-4 - TRBV5-6 - CASSLEEGLGEKLFF TGTGCCAGCAGCTTGGAGGAGGGCTTAGGGGAAAAACTGTTTTTT
TRBJ2-3 - TRBV27 - CASRTGTNTDTQYF TGTGCCAGCAGAACCGGGACAAACACAGATACGCAGTATTTT
TRBJ2-3 - TRBV7-2 - CASSFGRDTQYF TGTGCCAGCAGCTTTGGGAGGGATACGCAGTATTTT
TRBJ1-6 once TRBV7-9 - CASSFATGGSPLHF TGTGCCAGCAGCTTTGCTACGGGGGGTTCACCCCTCCACTTT
TRBJ2-2 once TRBV7-9 TRBD1 CASSLRDSRTGELFF TGTGCCAGCAGCCTACGGGACAGCCGCACCGGGGAGCTGTTTTTT
TRBJ1-4 - TRBV2 - CASSLAGEKSEKLFF TGTGCCAGCAGTCTCGCGGGGGAAAAGAGTGAAAAACTGTTTTTT
TRBJ2-7 - TRBV5-1 TRBD1 CASSFGTGGNEQYF TGCGCCAGCAGCTTCGGGACAGGGGGCAACGAGCAGTACTTC
TRBJ2-5 - TRBV7-3 - CASSLSPGKTGTQYF TGTGCCAGCAGCTTAAGCCCCGGGAAAACGGGGACCCAGTACTTC
TRBJ1-2 - TRBV7-8 TRBD1 CASSLGGQGAGGYTF TGTGCCAGCAGCTTAGGGGGACAGGGGGCAGGGGGCTACACCTTC
TRBJ2-5 - TRBV2 - CASSPRRGTGETQYF TGTGCCAGCAGCCCGCGGCGGGGGACAGGCGAGACCCAGTACTTC
TRBJ2-2 - TRBV30 TRBD2 CAWSVQRGLTGELFF TGTGCCTGGAGTGTACAGCGGGGGTTAACCGGGGAGCTGTTTTTT